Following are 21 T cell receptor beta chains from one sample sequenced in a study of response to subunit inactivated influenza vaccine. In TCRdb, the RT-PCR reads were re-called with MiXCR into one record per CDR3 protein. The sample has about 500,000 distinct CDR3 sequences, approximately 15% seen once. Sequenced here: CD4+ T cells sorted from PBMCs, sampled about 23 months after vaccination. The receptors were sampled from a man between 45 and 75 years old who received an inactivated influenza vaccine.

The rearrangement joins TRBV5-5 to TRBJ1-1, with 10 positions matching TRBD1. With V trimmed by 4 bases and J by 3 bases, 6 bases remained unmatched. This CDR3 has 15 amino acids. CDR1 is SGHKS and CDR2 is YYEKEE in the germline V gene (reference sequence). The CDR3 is CASSHTGTGDTEAFF. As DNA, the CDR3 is TGTGCCAGCAGCCACACCGGGACAGGGGACACTGAAGCTTTCTTT.

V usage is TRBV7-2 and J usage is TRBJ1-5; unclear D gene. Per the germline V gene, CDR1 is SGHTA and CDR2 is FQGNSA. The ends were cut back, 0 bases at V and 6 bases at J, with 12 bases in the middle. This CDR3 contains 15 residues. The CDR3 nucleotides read TGTGCCAGCAGCTTAGCCAATCTTAGGCTTCAGCCCCAGCATTTT. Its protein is CASSLANLRLQPQHF.

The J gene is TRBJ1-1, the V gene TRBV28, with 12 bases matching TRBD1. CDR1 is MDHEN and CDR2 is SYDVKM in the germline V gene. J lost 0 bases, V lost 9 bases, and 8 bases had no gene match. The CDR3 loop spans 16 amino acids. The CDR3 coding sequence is TGTGCCAGTCCCGCCGGGACAGGGGGCGTGAACACTGAAGCTTTCTTT. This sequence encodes CASPAGTGGVNTEAFF.

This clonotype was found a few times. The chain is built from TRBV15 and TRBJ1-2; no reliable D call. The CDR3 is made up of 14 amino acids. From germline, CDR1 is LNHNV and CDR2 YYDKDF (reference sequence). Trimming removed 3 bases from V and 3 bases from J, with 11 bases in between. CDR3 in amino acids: CATSSGRSYYGYTF. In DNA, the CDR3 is TGTGCCACCAGCAGCGGTCGCAGCTACTATGGCTACACCTTC. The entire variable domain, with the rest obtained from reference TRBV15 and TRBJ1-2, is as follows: DAMVIQNPRYQVTQFGKPVTLSCSQTLNHNVMYWYQQKSSQAPKLLFHYYDKDFNNEADTPDNFQSRRPNTSFCFLDIRSPGLGDTAMYLCATSSGRSYYGYTFGSGTRLTVV.

DNA of the CDR3: TGCAGTGCTCAACGGGGACAGGTGTTCACTGAAGCTTTCTTT. Its protein is CSAQRGQVFTEAFF. This chain links TRBV20-1 with TRBJ1-1; TRBD1 aligns across 8 bases. V shed 5 bases, J shed 4 bases, and the junction held 9 bases outside the gene matches. This CDR3 spans 14 amino acids. Germline loops: CDR1 DFQATT, CDR2 SNEGSKA (reference sequence).

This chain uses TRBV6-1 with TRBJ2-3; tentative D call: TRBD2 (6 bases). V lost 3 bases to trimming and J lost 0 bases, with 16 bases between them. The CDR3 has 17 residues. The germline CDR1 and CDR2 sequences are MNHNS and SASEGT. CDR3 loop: CASSDPPSAFSTDTQYF. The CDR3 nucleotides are TGTGCCAGCAGTGATCCCCCTAGCGCGTTTAGCACAGATACGCAGTATTTT.

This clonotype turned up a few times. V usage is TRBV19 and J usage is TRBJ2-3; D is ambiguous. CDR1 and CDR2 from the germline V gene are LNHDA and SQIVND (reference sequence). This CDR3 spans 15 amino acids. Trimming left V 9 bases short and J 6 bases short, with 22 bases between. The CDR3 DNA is TGTGCCAGCGCTTCCACCTACGTATTGGGGGATACGCAGTATTTT. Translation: CASASTYVLGDTQYF.

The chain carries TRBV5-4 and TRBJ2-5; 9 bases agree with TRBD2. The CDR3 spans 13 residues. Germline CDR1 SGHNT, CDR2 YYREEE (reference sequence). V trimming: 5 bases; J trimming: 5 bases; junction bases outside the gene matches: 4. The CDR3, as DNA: TGTGCCAGCAGTTCCGGGACTAGCGAGACCCAGTACTTC. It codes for CASSSGTSETQYF. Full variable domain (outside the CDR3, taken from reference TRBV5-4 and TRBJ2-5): ETGVTQSPTHLIKTRGQQVTLRCSSQSGHNTVSWYQQALGQGPQFIFQYYREEENGRGNFPPRFSGLQFPNYSSELNVNALELDDSALYLCASSSGTSETQYFGPGTRLLVL.

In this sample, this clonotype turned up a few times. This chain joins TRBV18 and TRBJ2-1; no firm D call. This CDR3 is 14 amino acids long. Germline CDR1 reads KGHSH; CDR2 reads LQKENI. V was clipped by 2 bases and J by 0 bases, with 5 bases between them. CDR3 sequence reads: CASSPTSSYNEQFF. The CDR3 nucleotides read TGTGCCAGCTCACCAACGAGCTCCTACAATGAGCAGTTCTTC.

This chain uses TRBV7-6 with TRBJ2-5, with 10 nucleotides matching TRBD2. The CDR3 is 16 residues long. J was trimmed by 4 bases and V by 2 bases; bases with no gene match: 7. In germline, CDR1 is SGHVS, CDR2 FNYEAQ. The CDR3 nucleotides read TGTGCCAGCAGCTTACGGCTAGCGGGGGATCGAGAGACCCAGTACTTC. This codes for CASSLRLAGDRETQYF.

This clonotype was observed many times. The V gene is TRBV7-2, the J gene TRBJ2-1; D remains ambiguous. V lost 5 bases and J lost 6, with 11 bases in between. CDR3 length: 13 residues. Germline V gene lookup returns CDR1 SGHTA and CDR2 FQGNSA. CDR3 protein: CASSVQNGNEQFF. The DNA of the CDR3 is TGTGCCAGCAGCGTGCAGAACGGCAATGAGCAGTTCTTC.

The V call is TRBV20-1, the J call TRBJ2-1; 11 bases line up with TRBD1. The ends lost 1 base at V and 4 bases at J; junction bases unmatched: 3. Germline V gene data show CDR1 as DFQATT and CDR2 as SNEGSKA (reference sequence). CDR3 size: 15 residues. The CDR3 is CSARAGTGGYNEQFF. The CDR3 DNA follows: TGCAGTGCTAGAGCCGGGACAGGGGGTTACAATGAGCAGTTCTTC.

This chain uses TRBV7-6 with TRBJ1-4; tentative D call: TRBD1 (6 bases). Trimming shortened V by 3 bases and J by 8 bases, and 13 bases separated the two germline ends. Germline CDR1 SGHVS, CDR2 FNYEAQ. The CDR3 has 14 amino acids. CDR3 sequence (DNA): TGTGCCAGCAGCTTCAGGGGTCTAGGGGAAAAACTGTTTTTT. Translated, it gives CASSFRGLGEKLFF.

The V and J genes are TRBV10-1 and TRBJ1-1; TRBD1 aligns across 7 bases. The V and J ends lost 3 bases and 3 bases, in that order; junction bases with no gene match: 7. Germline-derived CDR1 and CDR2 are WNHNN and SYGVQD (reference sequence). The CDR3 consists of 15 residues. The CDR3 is CASSDRGQVYTEAFF. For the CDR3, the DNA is TGCGCCAGCAGTGACAGAGGACAGGTCTACACTGAAGCTTTCTTT.

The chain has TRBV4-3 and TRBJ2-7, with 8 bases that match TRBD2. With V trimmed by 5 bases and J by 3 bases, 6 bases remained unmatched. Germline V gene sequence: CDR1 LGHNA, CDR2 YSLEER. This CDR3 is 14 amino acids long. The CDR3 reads CASSKSGSLYEQYF. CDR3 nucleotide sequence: TGCGCCAGCAGCAAGAGCGGGAGTCTCTACGAGCAGTACTTC.

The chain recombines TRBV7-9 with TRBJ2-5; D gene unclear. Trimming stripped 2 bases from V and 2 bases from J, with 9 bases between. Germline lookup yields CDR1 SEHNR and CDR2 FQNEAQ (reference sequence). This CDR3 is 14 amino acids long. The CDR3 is CASSLLQVQETQYF. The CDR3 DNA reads TGTGCCAGCAGCTTACTCCAGGTTCAAGAGACCCAGTACTTC.

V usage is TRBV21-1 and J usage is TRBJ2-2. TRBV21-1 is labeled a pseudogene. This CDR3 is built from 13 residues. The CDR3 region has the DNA TGTGCCAGCAGCAAATCTAGCACCGGGGAGCTGTTTTTT. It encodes CASSKSSTGELFF.

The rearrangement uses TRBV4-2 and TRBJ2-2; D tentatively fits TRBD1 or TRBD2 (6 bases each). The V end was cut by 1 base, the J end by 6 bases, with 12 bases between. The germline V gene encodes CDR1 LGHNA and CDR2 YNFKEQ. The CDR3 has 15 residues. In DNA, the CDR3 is TGTGCCAGCAGCCAAGTGCAGGGGAGGTCCGGGGAGCTGTTTTTT. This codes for CASSQVQGRSGELFF.

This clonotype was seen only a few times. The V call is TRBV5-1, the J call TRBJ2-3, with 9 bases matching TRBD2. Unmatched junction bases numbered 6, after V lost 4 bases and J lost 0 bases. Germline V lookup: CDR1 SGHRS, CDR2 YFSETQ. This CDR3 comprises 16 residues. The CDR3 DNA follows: TGCGCCAGCAGCCCCCCGACTAGCGGAAGCACAGATACGCAGTATTTT. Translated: CASSPPTSGSTDTQYF. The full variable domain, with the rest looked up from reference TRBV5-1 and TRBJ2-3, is KAGVTQTPRYLIKTRGQQVTLSCSPISGHRSVSWYQQTPGQGLQFLFEYFSETQRNKGNFPGRFSGRQFSNSRSEMNVSTLELGDSALYLCASSPPTSGSTDTQYFGPGTRLTVL.

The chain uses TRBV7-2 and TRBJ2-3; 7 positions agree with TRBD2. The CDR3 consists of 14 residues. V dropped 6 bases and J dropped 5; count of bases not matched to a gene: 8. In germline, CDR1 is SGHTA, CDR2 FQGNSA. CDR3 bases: TGTGCCAGCAGGAGGACCGGGGGGATAGATACGCAGTATTTT. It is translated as CASRRTGGIDTQYF.

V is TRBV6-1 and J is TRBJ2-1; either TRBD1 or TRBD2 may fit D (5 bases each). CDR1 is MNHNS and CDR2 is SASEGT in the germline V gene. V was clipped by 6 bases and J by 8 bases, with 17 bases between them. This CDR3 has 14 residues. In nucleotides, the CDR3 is TGTGCCAGCAGGCCCGGGACCACGAGGGATGAGCAGTTCTTC. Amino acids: CASRPGTTRDEQFF.